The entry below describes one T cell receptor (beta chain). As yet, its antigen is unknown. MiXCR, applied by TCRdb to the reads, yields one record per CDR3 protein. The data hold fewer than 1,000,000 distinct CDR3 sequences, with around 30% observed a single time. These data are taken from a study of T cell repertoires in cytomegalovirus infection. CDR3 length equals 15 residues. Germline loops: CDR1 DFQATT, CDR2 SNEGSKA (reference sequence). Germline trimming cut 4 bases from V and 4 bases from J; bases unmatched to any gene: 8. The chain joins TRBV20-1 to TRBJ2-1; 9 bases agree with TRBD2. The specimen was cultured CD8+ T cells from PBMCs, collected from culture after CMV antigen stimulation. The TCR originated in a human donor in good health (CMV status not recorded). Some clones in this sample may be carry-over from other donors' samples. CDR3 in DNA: TGCAGTGCTACTTTACTAGCGGGCCAGTACAATGAGCAGTTCTTC. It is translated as CSATLLAGQYNEQFF.